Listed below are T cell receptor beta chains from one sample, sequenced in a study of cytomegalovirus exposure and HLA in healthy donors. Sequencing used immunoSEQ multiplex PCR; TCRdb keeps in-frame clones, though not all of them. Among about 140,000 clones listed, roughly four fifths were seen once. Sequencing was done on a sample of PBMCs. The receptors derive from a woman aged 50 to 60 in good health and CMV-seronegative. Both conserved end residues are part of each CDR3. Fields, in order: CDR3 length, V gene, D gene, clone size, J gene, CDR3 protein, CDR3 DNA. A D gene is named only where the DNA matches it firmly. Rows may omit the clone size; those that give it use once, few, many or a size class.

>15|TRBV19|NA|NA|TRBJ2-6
CASTQRGSGANVLTF
TGTGCCAGTACCCAGAGAGGGTCAGGGGCCAACGTCCTGACTTTC
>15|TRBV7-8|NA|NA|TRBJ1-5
CASSGPGSQEQPQHF
TGTGCCAGCAGCGGACCAGGGTCCCAGGAGCAGCCCCAGCATTTT
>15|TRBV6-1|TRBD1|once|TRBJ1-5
CASSEATGGYQPQHF
TGTGCCAGCAGTGAAGCGACAGGGGGGTATCAGCCCCAGCATTTT
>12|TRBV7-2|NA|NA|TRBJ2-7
CASSSARYEQYF
TGTGCCAGCAGCTCCGCACGGTACGAGCAGTACTTC
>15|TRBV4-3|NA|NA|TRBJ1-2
CASSQGPGEGWGYTF
TGCGCCAGCAGCCAAGGGCCAGGCGAAGGCTGGGGCTACACCTTC
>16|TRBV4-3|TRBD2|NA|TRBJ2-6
CASSQDRGAGANVLTF
TGCGCCAGCAGCCAAGATCGGGGGGCTGGGGCCAACGTCCTGACTTTC
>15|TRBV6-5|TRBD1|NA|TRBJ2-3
CASSWGQGRTDTQYF
TGTGCCAGCAGTTGGGGACAGGGGAGAACAGATACGCAGTATTTT
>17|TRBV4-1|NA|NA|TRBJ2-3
CASSQDYRTTSTDTQYF
TGCGCCAGCAGCCAAGATTACAGAACCACTAGCACAGATACGCAGTATTTT
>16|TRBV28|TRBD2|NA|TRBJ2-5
CASSLLPTSGGKTQYF
TGTGCCAGCAGTCTCCTCCCCACTAGCGGGGGGAAGACCCAGTACTTC
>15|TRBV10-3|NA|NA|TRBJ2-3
CATLPAGARVDTQYF
TGTGCCACGCTCCCAGCGGGCGCTAGGGTCGATACGCAGTATTTT
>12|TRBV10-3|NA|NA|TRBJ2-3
CAISGQTDTQYF
TGTGCCATCAGCGGACAGACAGATACGCAGTATTTT
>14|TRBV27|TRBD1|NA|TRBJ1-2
CASSFGDREYGYTF
TGTGCCAGCAGTTTCGGAGACAGGGAATATGGCTACACCTTC
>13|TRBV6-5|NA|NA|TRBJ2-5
CASSPDYQETQYF
TGTGCCAGCAGTCCCGACTACCAAGAGACCCAGTACTTC